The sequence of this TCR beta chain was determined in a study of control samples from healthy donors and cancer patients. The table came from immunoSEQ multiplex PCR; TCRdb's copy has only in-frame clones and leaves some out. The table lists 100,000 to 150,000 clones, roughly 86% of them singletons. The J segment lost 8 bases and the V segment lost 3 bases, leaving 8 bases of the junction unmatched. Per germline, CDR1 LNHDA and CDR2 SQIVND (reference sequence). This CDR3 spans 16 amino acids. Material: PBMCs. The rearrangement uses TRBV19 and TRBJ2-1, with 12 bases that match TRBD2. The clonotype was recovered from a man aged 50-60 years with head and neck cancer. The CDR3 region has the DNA TGTGCCAGTAGTATCCCGACTAGCGGGGGCCGGTATGAGCAGTTCTTC. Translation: CASSIPTSGGRYEQFF.